This T cell receptor (beta chain) comes out of a study of blood T cell repertoires in COVID-19. Sequencing was performed with immunoSEQ multiplex PCR; in TCRdb, only in-frame clones are kept and a portion is missing. The sample shows under 300,000 clones, approximately 83% of them seen only once. V was cut by 4 bases and J by 8 bases, with 16 bases left in between. The CDR3 has 15 residues. The V gene's germline CDR1 is SGDLS and CDR2 YYNGEE. The rearrangement uses TRBV9 and TRBJ1-6; a weak D match, TRBD1 (5 bases). The TCR sequence derives from a human donor in a cohort sampled during active COVID-19. The sequencing input was peripheral blood. CDR3 residues: CASSPGGGDDSPLHF. DNA for the CDR3: TGTGCCAGCAGCCCTGGGGGAGGGGACGATTCACCCCTCCACTTT.